The 19 T cell receptor beta chains presented below share a single source sample, sequenced in a study of T cells after yellow fever vaccination. TCRdb analysed the 5' RACE reads with MiXCR anew, one entry per CDR3 protein. The sample consists of 60,000 or so distinct CDR3 sequences, approximately 7.7% of them appearing once. The sequencing here drew on CD8+ T cells sorted from PBMCs, taken on the day of the first yellow fever vaccination. The receptors originated from a man younger than 35 who received the YFV17D yellow fever vaccine.

This clonotype has just a few counts. In DNA, the CDR3 is TGTGCCAGCAGTTTTAGTGAGCCGGAAGCTTTCTTT. The encoded protein is CASSFSEPEAFF. The chain has TRBV12-3 or TRBV12-4 and TRBJ1-1; D is undetermined. Deletions cut 3 bases from V and 8 bases from J, with 10 bases between. The CDR3 has 12 amino acids.

This clonotype was seen at least ten times. V gene TRBV29-1 combines with J gene TRBJ1-1; D gene ambiguous. The CDR3 has 11 amino acids. CDR1 SQVTM and CDR2 ANQGSEA come from the germline V gene. V was clipped by 0 bases and J by 10 bases, with 9 bases between them. DNA for the CDR3: TGCAGCGTTGAAGAAGGACTTGGAGCTTTCTTT. Residues: CSVEEGLGAFF.

This clonotype was found a few times. For the CDR3, the DNA is TGTGCCAGCAGTTTAGGCGGGGCCCCCTACGAGCAGTACGTC. Its protein product is CASSLGGAPYEQYV. This sequence joins TRBV28 and TRBJ2-7; weak D call: TRBD2 (6 bases). This CDR3 has 14 amino acids. From germline, CDR1 is MDHEN and CDR2 SYDVKM. V lost 2 bases, J lost 2 bases, and 10 bases lay in between.

At least ten counts were recorded for this clonotype. The chain carries TRBV15 and TRBJ1-1; D gene ambiguous. V gave up 2 bases and J gave up 7 bases, with 8 bases separating them. The germline gives CDR1 LNHNV, CDR2 YYDKDF (reference sequence). This CDR3 comprises 12 residues. The CDR3, as DNA: TGTGCCACCAGCAGATCATCAGATGAAGCTTTCTTT. This encodes CATSRSSDEAFF.

This clonotype showed up just a few times. The V and J genes are TRBV4-3 and TRBJ2-2; D is unclear. V was shortened by 2 bases and J by 6 bases, with 13 bases between the two germline ends. The CDR3 has 15 amino acids. Germline V lookup: CDR1 LGHNA, CDR2 YSLEER. This CDR3 reads CASSQTQVSAGELFF. CDR3 in DNA: TGCGCCAGCAGCCAAACCCAAGTCTCCGCCGGGGAGCTGTTTTTT.

This clonotype was counted many times. The rearrangement uses TRBV6-4 and TRBJ2-7, with 10 bases that match TRBD2. Trimming took 0 bases from V and 5 from J; bases not matched to a gene: 13. Germline V gene lookup returns CDR1 MRHNA and CDR2 SNTAGT. This CDR3 is 18 amino acids long. CDR3 in amino acids: CASSDSTASGGLKHEQYV. The DNA for the CDR3 is TGTGCCAGCAGTGACTCGACGGCTAGCGGGGGCCTTAAGCACGAGCAGTACGTC.

Ten or more counts support this clonotype. The chain links TRBV28 to TRBJ1-4; 7 bases map to TRBD1. Germline CDR1 MDHEN, CDR2 SYDVKM. The junction had 7 bases not matched to a gene; V was cut back by 2 bases and J by 4 bases. The CDR3 has 16 amino acids. CDR3 bases: TGTGCCAGCAGTTTAGCCCGGGACAGCTATAATGAAAAACTGTTTTTT. This sequence encodes CASSLARDSYNEKLFF.

The chain recombines TRBV7-9 with TRBJ1-4, with D possibly TRBD1 on 5 matching bases. The CDR3 extends over 15 amino acids. V lost 0 bases to trimming and J lost 7 bases, with 12 bases between them. In germline, CDR1 is SEHNR, CDR2 FQNEAQ (reference sequence). The CDR3 sequence: CASSLAPPGGEKLFF. The CDR3 nucleotides read TGTGCCAGCAGCTTAGCCCCCCCCGGGGGTGAAAAACTGTTTTTT.

The genes are TRBV4-1 and TRBJ1-4; no clear D. The CDR3 has 12 residues. V lost 3 bases to trimming and J lost 8 bases, with 7 bases between them. The germline CDR1 and CDR2 sequences are MGHRA and YSYEKL. This chain's CDR3 is CASSQGSEKLFF. The CDR3 bases are TGCGCCAGCAGCCAGGGATCCGAAAAACTGTTTTTT.

The sample holds a few counts of this clonotype. V gene TRBV6-2 or TRBV6-3 combines with J gene TRBJ1-1, with D tentatively TRBD1 (5 bases). V lost 6 bases and J 4 bases, leaving 12 bases between the germline ends. The germline gives CDR1 MNHEY, CDR2 SVGEGT. The CDR3 loop spans 13 amino acids. The CDR3 sequence: CASSFPGFTEAFF. The CDR3 region has the DNA TGTGCCAGCAGCTTTCCAGGGTTCACTGAAGCTTTCTTT.

This clonotype was found many times. DNA for the CDR3: TGTGCCAGCAGCCAAGAAGTGGCCAGGGCCTTCGGGAGTAATTCACCCCTCCACTTT. Translating it yields CASSQEVARAFGSNSPLHF. The chain is built from TRBV4-2 and TRBJ1-6; D perhaps matches TRBD1 (5 bases). The CDR3 runs 19 residues. V was shortened by 0 bases and J by 6 bases, with 21 bases between the two germline ends. Germline loops: CDR1 LGHNA, CDR2 YNFKEQ.

This clonotype was seen many times. The chain is built from TRBV3-1 and TRBJ1-1, with D possibly matching TRBD1 (6 bases). V was cut by 4 bases and J by 5 bases, with 14 bases left in between. Germline assignment: CDR1 LGHDT and CDR2 YNNKEL (reference sequence). This CDR3 has 14 residues. CDR3 nucleotides: TGTGCCAGCAGCCCACAGGGAGGTTGGACTGAAGCTTTCTTT. Its translation is CASSPQGGWTEAFF.

This clonotype was observed a few times. This chain joins TRBV6-5 and TRBJ2-2, with D hard to call. V lost 3 bases to trimming and J lost 4 bases, with 6 bases between them. The CDR3 has 13 residues. CDR1 and CDR2 (germline): MNHEY, SVGAGI. The CDR3 spells CASSYAPTGELFF. In nucleotides, the CDR3 is TGTGCCAGCAGTTATGCCCCCACCGGGGAGCTGTTTTTT.

Ten or more counts support this clonotype. The chain is built from TRBV4-2 and TRBJ1-2, with unresolved D. With 1 base removed from V and 4 bases from J, the gap between germline ends came to 10 bases. This CDR3 spans 14 amino acids. Germline V lookup: CDR1 LGHNA, CDR2 YNFKEQ. The CDR3 sequence is CASSQGTQGYGYTF. The CDR3 DNA is TGTGCCAGCAGCCAAGGGACCCAAGGCTATGGCTACACCTTC.

This clonotype was counted many times. V and J are TRBV5-5 and TRBJ2-1; no clear D gene. The V end lost 1 base, the J end lost 4 bases, and 3 bases lay between the germline ends. Germline V CDR1 and CDR2: SGHKS, YYEKEE (reference sequence). The CDR3 runs to 12 residues. CDR3 sequence reads: CASSLRYNEQFF. The CDR3 DNA reads as TGTGCCAGCAGCTTGAGGTACAATGAGCAGTTCTTC.

The CDR3 DNA reads TGTGCCAGCAGCCCCTTGGCCACGGGATATGGGTGCACCTTC. Its translation is CASSPLATGYGCTF. The chain carries TRBV7-9 and TRBJ1-2; unclear D gene. The CDR3 has 14 amino acids. Germline V gives CDR1 SEHNR, CDR2 FQNEAQ (reference sequence). V shed 5 bases and J shed 13 bases, with 23 bases lying between them.

The chain employs TRBV29-1 and TRBJ2-7; possibly TRBD1 for D (5 bases). The germline gives CDR1 SQVTM, CDR2 ANQGSEA. The CDR3 runs 12 residues. V shed 3 bases and J shed 3 bases, with 9 bases lying between them. The CDR3 is CSVEDTIYEQYF. The CDR3 nucleotides read TGCAGCGTTGAGGACACCATCTACGAGCAGTACTTC.

Ten or more counts support this clonotype. V gene TRBV7-9 combines with J gene TRBJ2-7, with no clear D. CDR1 is SEHNR and CDR2 is FQNEAQ in the germline V gene (reference sequence). The CDR3 is made up of 12 amino acids. V lost 1 base to trimming and J lost 8 bases, with 9 bases between them. The CDR3 coding sequence is TGTGCCAGCAGCTTAGGGCGTTATAAGCAGTACGTC. It yields the protein CASSLGRYKQYV.

This clonotype showed up just a few times. This sequence joins TRBV4-3 and TRBJ2-2; perhaps D is TRBD1 or TRBD2 (6 bases each). Germline loops: CDR1 LGHNA, CDR2 YSLEER. V was shortened by 3 bases and J by 4 bases, with 12 bases between the two germline ends. The CDR3 totals 15 residues. The chain's CDR3 is CASSQRGAVTGELFF. The CDR3 DNA follows: TGCGCCAGCAGCCAGAGGGGGGCGGTCACCGGGGAGCTGTTTTTT.